This T cell receptor (beta chain) was recovered during a study of blood T cell repertoires in COVID-19. As for the study in general: Samples taken during acute and convalescent COVID-19 were collected in the United States, Italy and Spain.

From germline, CDR1 is SQVTM and CDR2 ANQGSEA. The CDR3 is made up of 14 amino acids. The V and J ends lost 5 bases and 2 bases respectively, with 12 bases between them. Original methodology: Reference gene primer amplification gave nucleated cell count estimates. Generated by immunoSEQ multiplex PCR, the TCRdb table keeps only in-frame clones and is missing some. That table supplies the V and J calls and clone size; D and trimming were determined from the DNA. The sample holds about 250,000 clones, 75% to 90% seen once. This study enrolled people aged about 18 to 100 from under 25 US geographic areas.

The genes are TRBV29-1 and TRBJ2-2; D is unclear. The specimen sequenced was PBMCs or T cells enriched from blood (not recorded which). This receptor was obtained from a woman between 35 and 50 years old who had been exposed to COVID-19. CDR3 sequence (DNA): TGCAGCGTTCCCGCTAGTACAAACACCGGGGAGCTGTTTTTT. It is translated as CSVPASTNTGELFF.